The 5 T cell receptor beta chains below were found in one sample sequenced in a study of neurological immune-mediated disorders. TCRdb analysed the 5' RACE reads with MiXCR anew, one entry per CDR3 protein. The table lists tens of thousands of distinct CDR3 sequences, approximately 11% of them singletons. Input material: PBMCs. These receptors were obtained from a female donor in good health.

This clonotype was seen ten or more times. The CDR3 spells CSARDQWEYSPLHF. The CDR3, as DNA: TGCAGTGCTAGAGATCAATGGGAGTATTCACCCCTCCACTTT. The chain links TRBV20-1 to TRBJ1-6; no definite D call. CDR1 and CDR2 from the germline V gene are DFQATT and SNEGSKA (reference sequence). The V gene lost 0 bases and the J gene lost 8 bases, with 11 bases spanning the gap. This CDR3 has 14 residues.

In this sample, this clonotype turned up many times. V gene TRBV30 combines with J gene TRBJ1-2; D not certain. Between the trimmed V and J ends, which lost 3 bases and 0 bases, there was a span of 5 bases. CDR1 is GTSNPN, CDR2 SVGIG, per germline (reference sequence). This CDR3 spans 12 amino acids. The CDR3 sequence is CAWRGTNYGYTF. The DNA of the CDR3 is TGTGCCTGGAGAGGGACTAACTATGGCTACACCTTC.

This clonotype was observed many times. CDR3 coding DNA: TGCGCCAGCAGCTTGGGCCGGAAGTCTAGCACAGATACGCAGTATTTT. It codes for CASSLGRKSSTDTQYF. The chain combines TRBV5-1 with TRBJ2-3; unclear D gene. Deletions cut 0 bases from V and 0 bases from J, with 11 bases between. Looked up from germline, CDR1 is SGHRS and CDR2 is YFSETQ. The CDR3 loop spans 16 amino acids.

This clonotype was seen repeatedly, ten times or more. CDR3 nucleotide sequence: TGTGCCAGCAGCCAAGGGTCCCAGGGGGTTTATGGCTACACCTTC. Protein: CASSQGSQGVYGYTF. This chain links TRBV3-1 with TRBJ1-2; TRBD1 matches 7 bases. Trimming cost V 1 base and J 5 bases; bases outside gene matches: 7. The germline V gene encodes CDR1 LGHDT and CDR2 YNNKEL (reference sequence). There are 15 residues in the CDR3.

This clonotype has ten or more counts. This rearrangement joins TRBV3-1 to TRBJ2-3; no clear D. The germline gives CDR1 LGHDT, CDR2 YNNKEL (reference sequence). V was clipped by 1 base and J by 6 bases, with 5 bases between them. The CDR3 is 12 amino acids. The CDR3 is CASSQVPDTQYF. CDR3 in DNA: TGTGCCAGCAGCCAAGTACCCGATACGCAGTATTTT.